One sample yielded the 10 T cell receptor beta chains listed below, sequenced in a study of T cells in Graves' hyperthyroidism and ophthalmopathy. The TCR beta CDR3 regions underwent amplification using RNA transcripts as the source. First-round RT-PCR with HTBI primers amplified the TCR CDR3 region. TCRdb redid the calling of the multiplex PCR reads with MiXCR, one entry per CDR3 protein. In the table there are roughly 500,000 distinct CDR3 sequences, 35% to 55% of which are singletons. Sequencing was carried out using peripheral blood or thyroid tissue (not recorded which). The receptors here all came from an adult woman with Graves' disease, either hyperthyroidism or ophthalmopathy (not recorded which).

The chain is built from TRBV7-2 and TRBJ2-2, with D perhaps TRBD2 (6 bases). The germline V gene has CDR1 SGHTA and CDR2 FQGNSA. This CDR3 has 17 amino acids. V was trimmed by 1 base and J by 2 bases, leaving 14 bases between them. The CDR3 DNA reads TGTGCCAGCAGCTTAGTCCCGGCTGCGGGAAACACCGGGGAGCTGTTTTTT. As protein: CASSLVPAAGNTGELFF.

This clonotype was found many times. The rearrangement uses TRBV7-6 and TRBJ2-2, with a tentative D call TRBD2 (6 bases). V was shortened by 4 bases and J by 2 bases, with 20 bases between the two germline ends. This CDR3 has 18 amino acids. Germline V gene data show CDR1 as SGHVS and CDR2 as FNYEAQ. The CDR3 reads CASSYLGLRDFNTGELFF. CDR3 DNA sequence: TGTGCCAGCAGCTATCTAGGATTGCGGGACTTCAACACCGGGGAGCTGTTTTTT. The full variable domain, completed using reference TRBV7-6 and TRBJ2-2, is GAGVSQSPRYKVTKRGQDVALRCDPISGHVSLYWYRQALGQGPEFLTYFNYEAQQDKSGLPNDRFSAERPEGSISTLTIQRTEQRDSAMYRCASSYLGLRDFNTGELFFGEGSRLTVL.

This chain links TRBV5-1 with TRBJ1-1, with TRBD1 as a possible D gene (6 bases). This CDR3 is built from 17 residues. The germline CDR1 and CDR2 sequences are SGHRS and YFSETQ. Between the trimmed V and J ends, which lost 4 bases and 1 base, there was a span of 20 bases. The CDR3 sequence is CASSMDGGRVSNTEAFF. The CDR3 DNA reads as TGCGCCAGCAGCATGGACGGGGGGCGAGTGTCGAACACTGAAGCTTTCTTT.

A single count supports this clonotype. The chain couples TRBV29-1 to TRBJ1-6; a weak D match, TRBD1 (5 bases). CDR3 length: 13 amino acids. Germline values: CDR1 SQVTM, CDR2 ANQGSEA. Trimming removed 5 bases at V and 3 bases at J, with 8 bases between. DNA of the CDR3: TGCAGCGTTCCACAGGACTATAATTCACCCCTCCACTTT. Translating gives CSVPQDYNSPLHF.

V usage is TRBV10-3 and J usage is TRBJ1-2; a weak D match, TRBD1 (5 bases). CDR3 length: 15 residues. Germline V gene data show CDR1 as ENHRY and CDR2 as SYGVKD. V was trimmed by 7 bases and J by 2 bases, leaving 17 bases between them. The CDR3, as DNA: TGTGCCATCACCGAGGGGCTTATTAAGAACTATGGCTACACCTTC. The encoded protein is CAITEGLIKNYGYTF.

This clonotype was recorded at least ten times. This chain links TRBV7-9 with TRBJ1-2; 7 nucleotides line up with TRBD1. The CDR3 has 15 amino acids. In germline, CDR1 is SEHNR, CDR2 FQNEAQ (reference sequence). After removal of 4 bases from V and 5 bases from J, the junction contained 10 bases not matched to a gene. The CDR3 loop reads CASSSWDSLTYGYTF. CDR3 in DNA: TGTGCCAGCAGCTCTTGGGACAGCCTTACTTATGGCTACACCTTC.

The chain joins TRBV19 to TRBJ2-6; D may correspond to TRBD1 or TRBD2 (5 bases each). This CDR3 spans 17 amino acids. Looked up from germline, CDR1 is LNHDA and CDR2 is SQIVND (reference sequence). With 8 bases removed from V and 0 bases from J, the gap between germline ends came to 17 bases. The CDR3 loop is CASYPRGRYSGANVLTF. In nucleotides, the CDR3 is TGTGCCAGTTACCCACGGGGCAGGTACTCTGGGGCCAACGTCCTGACTTTC.

V and J are TRBV7-9 and TRBJ2-5, with D maybe TRBD2 (7 bases). This CDR3 is 16 amino acids long. Germline values: CDR1 SEHNR, CDR2 FQNEAQ (reference sequence). V was clipped by 5 bases and J by 2 bases, with 18 bases between them. The CDR3 nucleotides are TGTGCCAGCAGCGCCCTGGGCGCGGGGGCACAAGAGACCCAGTACTTC. Residues: CASSALGAGAQETQYF.

This clonotype came up many times. The J gene is TRBJ1-4, the V gene TRBV7-9; weak D call: TRBD1 (5 bases). This CDR3 comprises 14 residues. Germline CDR1 and CDR2: SEHNR and FQNEAQ (reference sequence). The V end was cut by 6 bases, the J end by 7 bases, with 15 bases between. The CDR3 is CASSLREGSEKLFF. CDR3 sequence (DNA): TGTGCCAGCAGTCTAAGGGAGGGGAGTGAAAAACTGTTTTTT.

This clonotype has at least ten counts. The rearrangement links TRBV19 to TRBJ1-1; D unresolved. The CDR3 has 13 amino acids. Germline V gives CDR1 LNHDA, CDR2 SQIVND (reference sequence). The V and J ends lost 8 bases and 1 base respectively, with 11 bases between them. The CDR3 sequence is CASGVAGNTEAFF. CDR3 DNA: TGTGCCAGTGGGGTGGCGGGGAACACTGAAGCTTTCTTT. The variable domain in full, completed from reference TRBV19 and TRBJ1-1, reads DGGITQSPKYLFRKEGQNVTLSCEQNLNHDAMYWYRQDPGQGLRLIYYSQIVNDFQKGDIAEGYSVSREKKESFPLTVTSAQKNPTAFYLCASGVAGNTEAFFGQGTRLTVV.